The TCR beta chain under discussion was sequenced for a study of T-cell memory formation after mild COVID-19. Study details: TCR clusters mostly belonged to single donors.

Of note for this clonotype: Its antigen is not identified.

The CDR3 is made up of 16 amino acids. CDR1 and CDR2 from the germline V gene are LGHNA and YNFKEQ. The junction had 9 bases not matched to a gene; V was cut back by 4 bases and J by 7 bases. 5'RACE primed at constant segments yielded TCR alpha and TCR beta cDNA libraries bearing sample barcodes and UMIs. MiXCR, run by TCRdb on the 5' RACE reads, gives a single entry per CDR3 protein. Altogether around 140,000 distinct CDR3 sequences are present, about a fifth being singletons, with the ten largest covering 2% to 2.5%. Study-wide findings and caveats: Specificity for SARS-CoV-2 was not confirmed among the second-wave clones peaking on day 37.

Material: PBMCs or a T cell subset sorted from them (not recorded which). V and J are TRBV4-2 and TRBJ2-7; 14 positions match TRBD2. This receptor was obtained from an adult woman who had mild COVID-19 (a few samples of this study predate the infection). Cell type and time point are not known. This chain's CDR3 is CASSRTSGRTLGEQYF. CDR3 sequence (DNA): TGTGCCAGCAGCCGGACTAGCGGGAGGACCCTTGGGGAGCAGTACTTC.